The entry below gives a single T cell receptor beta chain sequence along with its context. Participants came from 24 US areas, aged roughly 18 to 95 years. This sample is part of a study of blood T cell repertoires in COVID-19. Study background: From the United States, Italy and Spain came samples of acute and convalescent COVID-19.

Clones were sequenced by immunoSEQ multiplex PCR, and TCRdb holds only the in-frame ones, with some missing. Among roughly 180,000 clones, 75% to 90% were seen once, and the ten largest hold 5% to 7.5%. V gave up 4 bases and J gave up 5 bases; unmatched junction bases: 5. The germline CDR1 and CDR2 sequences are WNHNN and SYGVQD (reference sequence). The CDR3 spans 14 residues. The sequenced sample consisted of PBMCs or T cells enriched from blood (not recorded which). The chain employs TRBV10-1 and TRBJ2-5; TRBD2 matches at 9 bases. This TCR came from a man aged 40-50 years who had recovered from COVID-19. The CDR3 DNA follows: TGCGCCAGCAGTGGAGGGACTAGCAGGGAGACCCAGTACTTC. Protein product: CASSGGTSRETQYF.